This entry concerns a single TCR beta chain. The CDR3 has 14 residues. V was pared by 0 bases and J by 2 bases, with 8 bases between. Germline V gene data show CDR1 as SGDLS and CDR2 as YYNGEE. TCRdb's copy holds only in-frame clones and misses some; the assay was immunoSEQ multiplex PCR. This sample yields around 250,000 clones, of which around 80% are seen a single time; 10% to 15% belongs to the top ten. This entry belongs to a study of control samples from healthy donors and cancer patients. Material for sequencing was PBMCs. The chain combines TRBV9 with TRBJ2-5; no firm D call. This receptor was obtained from a woman aged 60-75 years with lung cancer. CDR3 sequence (DNA): TGTGCCAGCAGCGTAGGGTCTGATCAAGAGACCCAGTACTTC. It is translated as CASSVGSDQETQYF.